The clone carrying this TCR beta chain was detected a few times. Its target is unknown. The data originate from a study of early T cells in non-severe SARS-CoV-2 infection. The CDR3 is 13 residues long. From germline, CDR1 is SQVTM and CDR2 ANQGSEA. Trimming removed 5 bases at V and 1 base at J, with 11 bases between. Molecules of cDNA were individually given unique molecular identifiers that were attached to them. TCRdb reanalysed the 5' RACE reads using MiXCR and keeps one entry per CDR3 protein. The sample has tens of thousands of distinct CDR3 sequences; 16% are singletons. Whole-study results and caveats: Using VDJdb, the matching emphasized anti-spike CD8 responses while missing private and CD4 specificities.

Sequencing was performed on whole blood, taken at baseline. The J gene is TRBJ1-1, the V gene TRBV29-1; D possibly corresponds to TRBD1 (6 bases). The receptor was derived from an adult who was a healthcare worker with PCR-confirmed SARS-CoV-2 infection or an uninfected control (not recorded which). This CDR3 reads CSVRGLANTEAFF. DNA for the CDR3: TGCAGCGTTCGGGGGCTTGCGAACACTGAAGCTTTCTTT.